A selection of T cell receptor beta chains follows, all from one sample in a study of shared clonotypes between healthy human individuals. The method was immunoSEQ multiplex PCR; TCRdb's version includes in-frame clones alone and lacks a portion of them. The data hold more than 2 million clones, with about 95% observed a single time. Sequenced sample: naive CD8+ T cells sorted from blood. These receptor sequences come from a man younger than 35 in good health. Both conserved end residues are part of each CDR3. A D gene is named only where the DNA matches it firmly. A clone size is listed for some rows: how often the clone was seen (once, few, many), or a class if it is expanded.

j_call	d_call	clone_size	v_call	cdr3_nt	cdr3_aa
TRBJ2-1	NA	NA	TRBV9	TGTGCCAGCAGCGTAGAAGGTAGGGGATGGGATGAGCAGTTCTTC	CASSVEGRGWDEQFF
TRBJ1-6	TRBD1	NA	TRBV27	TGTGCCAGCAGTTCGAGACAGGGCTCTGGGTCCTATAATTCACCCCTCCACTTT	CASSSRQGSGSYNSPLHF
TRBJ1-5	TRBD1	NA	TRBV7-6	TGTGCCAGCAGCCCCGGGACAGGGACTCACCAGCCCCAGCATTTT	CASSPGTGTHQPQHF
TRBJ2-7	NA	NA	TRBV5-6	TGTGCCAGCAGCTTGACGGAGGGCTACGAGCAGTACTTC	CASSLTEGYEQYF
TRBJ1-1	NA	NA	TRBV7-2	TGTGCCAGCAGCTTAGTTTCGGAGAACACTGAAGCTTTCTTT	CASSLVSENTEAFF
TRBJ2-5	NA	once	TRBV5-1	TGCGCCAGCAGCTTGGGATACAGCACCCAAGAGACCCAGTACTTC	CASSLGYSTQETQYF
TRBJ2-7	TRBD2	NA	TRBV27	TGTGCCAGCAGTCTGACTAGCGGGAGGGCCTCAGTCTACGAGCAGTACTTC	CASSLTSGRASVYEQYF
TRBJ1-1	NA	NA	TRBV4-1	TGCGCCAGCAGCCCCCTGAGGAACACTGAAGCTTTCTTT	CASSPLRNTEAFF
TRBJ2-5	TRBD1	NA	TRBV6-5	TGTGCCAGCGCAGACAGGGGGAGCCAAGAGACCCAGTACTTC	CASADRGSQETQYF
TRBJ2-7	TRBD1	NA	TRBV5-1	TGCGCCAGCAGCCTAACGGGACAGGGCTACGAGCAGTACTTC	CASSLTGQGYEQYF
TRBJ2-5	TRBD2	NA	TRBV15	TGTGCCACCAGCACCCGGACTAGTAGGGAGACCCAGTACTTC	CATSTRTSRETQYF
TRBJ2-7	TRBD2	once	TRBV4-2	TGTGCCAGCAGCCTAGCGGGAGAAGACCACGAGCAGTACTTC	CASSLAGEDHEQYF
TRBJ1-5	NA	NA	TRBV15	TGTGCCACCAGCAGAGATTGGGATCAGCCCCAGCATTTT	CATSRDWDQPQHF
TRBJ2-3	TRBD1	NA	TRBV12-5	TGTGCTAGTGGTTTGGTAGTAGGGGGCAGCACAGATACGCAGTATTTT	CASGLVVGGSTDTQYF
TRBJ1-1	NA	NA	TRBV19	TGTGCCAGTAATGGGGAGGTCACTGAAGCTTTCTTT	CASNGEVTEAFF
TRBJ1-2	NA	NA	TRBV11-2	TGTGCCAGCAGCTTAGGTTTCCTCTATGGCTACACCTTC	CASSLGFLYGYTF
TRBJ1-4	NA	NA	TRBV19	TGTGCCAGTAGTATACCCTGGTCGGGAACTAATGAAAAACTGTTTTTT	CASSIPWSGTNEKLFF
TRBJ2-7	NA	once	TRBV28	TGTGCCAGCAGTTTGAGGGGATACTACGAGCAGTACTTC	CASSLRGYYEQYF
TRBJ2-1	NA	NA	TRBV28	TGTGCCAGCAGTTTATGGCAGGGCTCCTACAATGAGCAGTTCTTC	CASSLWQGSYNEQFF
TRBJ2-7	TRBD1	NA	TRBV2	TGTGCCAGCAAGGGGGCTTCTGACTACGAGCAGTACTTC	CASKGASDYEQYF
TRBJ2-2	NA	NA	TRBV27	TGTGCCAGCAGTTTTGGGGGGGAGCTGTTTTTT	CASSFGGELFF
TRBJ2-1	NA	NA	TRBV7-9	TGTGCCAGAAACGACCCTAACCGGGAGTCATCTTACAATGAGCAGTTCTTC	CARNDPNRESSYNEQFF
TRBJ1-1	NA	NA	TRBV19	TGTGCCAGTAGATTAGGAAACACTGAAGCTTTCTTT	CASRLGNTEAFF
TRBJ2-7	NA	NA	TRBV7-9	TGTGCCAGCAGCTTGAGAATGGGAGACAACTACGAGCAGTACTTC	CASSLRMGDNYEQYF
TRBJ1-6	NA	NA	TRBV27	TGTGCCAGCAGGATAACAGGCCCCGGATCACCCCTCCACTTT	CASRITGPGSPLHF
TRBJ2-7	NA	once	TRBV7-8	TGTGCCAGCAGCCCTGCTTGGAGCTACGAGCAGTACTTC	CASSPAWSYEQYF
TRBJ2-7	TRBD2	once	TRBV4-1	TGCGCCAGCAGCCAAGATCTTTTTGGGGAGGGCAGCTCATACGAGCAGTACTTC	CASSQDLFGEGSSYEQYF
TRBJ2-7	NA	few	TRBV10-1	TGCGCCAGCAGTAGCGTGGGAGGCGGCGAGCAGTACTTC	CASSSVGGGEQYF
TRBJ2-1	TRBD2	once	TRBV5-1	TGCGCCAGCAGCCTGGGACTAGCCTATGAGCAGTTCTTC	CASSLGLAYEQFF
TRBJ2-3	NA	NA	TRBV5-1	TGCGCCAGCAGCTTGGTACAGACAAGTTGGTGGGATACGCAGTATTTT	CASSLVQTSWWDTQYF
TRBJ2-7	NA	NA	TRBV13	TGTGCCAGCAGCTTGGGGGTCGAATCAAGGTTCGTCTACGAGCAGTACTTC	CASSLGVESRFVYEQYF
TRBJ2-2	NA	NA	TRBV5-6	TGTGCCAGCAGCTGGGCAGGCACCGGGGAGCTGTTTTTT	CASSWAGTGELFF
TRBJ2-7	NA	NA	TRBV4-1	TGCGCCAGCAGCCTCTCCGGAGATTCGAGCTCCTACGAGCAGTACTTC	CASSLSGDSSSYEQYF
TRBJ2-7	NA	NA	TRBV6-5	TGTGCCAGCAGTTACGAGACTGGGACCTACGAGCAGTACTTC	CASSYETGTYEQYF
TRBJ1-4	NA	once	TRBV2	TGTGCCAGCATAGGCAACGGTGCTAATGAAAAACTGTTTTTT	CASIGNGANEKLFF
TRBJ1-2	NA	NA	TRBV6-5	TGTGCCAGCAGTTACGCCGGGTTTGGCTACACCTTC	CASSYAGFGYTF
TRBJ1-2	NA	NA	TRBV5-6	TGTGCCAGCAGCCCCCAAGGGTACAGCTATGGCTACACCTTC	CASSPQGYSYGYTF
TRBJ2-7	NA	NA	TRBV4-3	TGCGCCAGCAGCCAAGACTTGGTTGGAGCCACCGAGCAGTACTTC	CASSQDLVGATEQYF
TRBJ1-1	TRBD1	NA	TRBV9	TGTGCCAGCAGCGACGACAGGGTTGAAGCTTTCTTT	CASSDDRVEAFF
TRBJ2-7	NA	NA	TRBV7-8	TGTGCCAGCAGCTTATCCGGGACTCCCGAGCAGTACTTC	CASSLSGTPEQYF
TRBJ2-7	TRBD2	NA	TRBV13	TGTGCCAGCAGCTTAAACGGGGGGGTTTTACCCTACGAGCAGTACTTC	CASSLNGGVLPYEQYF
TRBJ2-7	NA	NA	TRBV6-1	TGTGCCAGCAGTGAAGCCTCGGGCCGGGCGACCTCCTACGAGCAGTACTTC	CASSEASGRATSYEQYF
TRBJ2-2	NA	NA	TRBV27	TGTGCCAGCAGTTTTTACGAGAGGGTTGCCGGGGAGCTGTTTTTT	CASSFYERVAGELFF
TRBJ2-5	NA	NA	TRBV25-1	TGTGCCAGTCTCCCTGGGGCAGCTACCAGGGAGACCCAGTACTTC	CASLPGAATRETQYF
TRBJ2-1	TRBD2	NA	TRBV19	TGTGCCAGTAGGAAAAAGCGGGACTCCTACAATGAGCAGTTCTTC	CASRKKRDSYNEQFF
TRBJ2-1	NA	NA	TRBV19	TGTGCCAGTAGTATAGATCGGGAAAGTAGCTACAATGAGCAGTTCTTC	CASSIDRESSYNEQFF